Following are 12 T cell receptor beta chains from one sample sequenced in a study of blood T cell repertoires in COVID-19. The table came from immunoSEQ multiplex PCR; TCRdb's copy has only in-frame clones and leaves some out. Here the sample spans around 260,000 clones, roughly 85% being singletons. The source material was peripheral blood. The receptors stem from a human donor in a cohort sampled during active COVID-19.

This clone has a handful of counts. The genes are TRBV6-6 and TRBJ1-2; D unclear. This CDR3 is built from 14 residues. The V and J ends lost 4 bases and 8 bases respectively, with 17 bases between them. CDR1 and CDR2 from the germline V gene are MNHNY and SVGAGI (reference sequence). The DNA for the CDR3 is TGTGCCAGCAGTTTGTTATCGGGGAGAGAGGGCTACACCTTC. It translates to CASSLLSGREGYTF.

The CDR3: CASCLAGGGEQFF. Written as DNA, the CDR3 is TGTGCCAGCTGCCTAGCGGGAGGTGGTGAGCAGTTCTTC. The chain couples TRBV6-2 or TRBV6-3 to TRBJ2-1; 11 bases fit TRBD2. Germline CDR1 reads MNHEY; CDR2 reads SVGEGT. This CDR3 spans 13 amino acids. J was trimmed by 9 bases and V by 8 bases; bases with no gene match: 6.

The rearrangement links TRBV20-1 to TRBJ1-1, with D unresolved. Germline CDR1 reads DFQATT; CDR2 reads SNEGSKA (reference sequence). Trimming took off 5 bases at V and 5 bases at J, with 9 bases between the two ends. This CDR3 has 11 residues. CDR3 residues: CSAPYITEAFF. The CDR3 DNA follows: TGCAGTGCTCCATACATAACTGAAGCTTTCTTT.

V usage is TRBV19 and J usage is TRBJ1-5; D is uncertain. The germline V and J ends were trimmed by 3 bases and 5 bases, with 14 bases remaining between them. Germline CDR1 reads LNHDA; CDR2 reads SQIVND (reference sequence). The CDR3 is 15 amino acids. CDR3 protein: CASSMGSGFDQPQHF. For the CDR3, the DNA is TGTGCCAGTAGTATGGGGTCGGGGTTCGATCAGCCCCAGCATTTT.

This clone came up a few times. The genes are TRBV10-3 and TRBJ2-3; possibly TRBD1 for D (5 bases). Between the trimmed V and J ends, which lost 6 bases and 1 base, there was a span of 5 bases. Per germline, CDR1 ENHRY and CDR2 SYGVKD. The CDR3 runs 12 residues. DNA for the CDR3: TGTGCCATCAGCAGGGGCACAGATACGCAGTATTTT. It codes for CAISRGTDTQYF.

Here the CDR3 DNA reads TGCAGCGTGGCGGACATCTACAATGAGCAGTTCTTC. Translation gives CSVADIYNEQFF. This sequence joins TRBV29-1 and TRBJ2-1; weak D call: TRBD1 (5 bases). This CDR3 is built from 12 residues. V lost 6 bases, J lost 3 bases, and 9 bases lay in between. Looked up from germline, CDR1 is SQVTM and CDR2 is ANQGSEA.

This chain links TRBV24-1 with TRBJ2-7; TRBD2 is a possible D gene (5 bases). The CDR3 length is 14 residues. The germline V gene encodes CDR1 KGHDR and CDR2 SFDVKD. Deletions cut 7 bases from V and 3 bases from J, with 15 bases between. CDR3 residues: CATSATGGHYEQYF. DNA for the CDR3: TGTGCCACCAGCGCAACCGGCGGGCACTACGAGCAGTACTTC.

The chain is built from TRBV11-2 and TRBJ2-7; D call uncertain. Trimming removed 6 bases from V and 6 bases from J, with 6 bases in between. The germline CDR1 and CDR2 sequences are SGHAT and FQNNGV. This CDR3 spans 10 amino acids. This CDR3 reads CASRGAEQYF. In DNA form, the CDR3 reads TGTGCCAGCAGAGGAGCCGAGCAGTACTTC.

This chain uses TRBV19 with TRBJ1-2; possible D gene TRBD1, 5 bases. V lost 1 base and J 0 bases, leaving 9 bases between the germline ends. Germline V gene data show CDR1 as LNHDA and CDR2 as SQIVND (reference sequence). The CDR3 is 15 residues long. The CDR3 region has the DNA TGTGCCAGTAGTATAGTTGGAGGGGCTAACTATGGCTACACCTTC. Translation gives CASSIVGGANYGYTF.

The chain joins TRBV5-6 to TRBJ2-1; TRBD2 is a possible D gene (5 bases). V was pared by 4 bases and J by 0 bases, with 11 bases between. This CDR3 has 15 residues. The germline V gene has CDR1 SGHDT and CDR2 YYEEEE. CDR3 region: CASSKTRGSYNEQFF. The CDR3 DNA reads TGTGCCAGCAGCAAAACACGGGGCTCCTACAATGAGCAGTTCTTC. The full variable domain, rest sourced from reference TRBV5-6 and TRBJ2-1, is DAGVTQSPTHLIKTRGQQVTLRCSPKSGHDTVSWYQQALGQGPQFIFQYYEEEERQRGNFPDRFSGHQFPNYSSELNVNALLLGDSALYLCASSKTRGSYNEQFFGPGTRLTVL.

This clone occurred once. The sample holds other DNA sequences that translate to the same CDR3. The chain's CDR3 is CASSPRGTEAFF. The DNA of the CDR3 is TGTGCCAGCAGTCCTCGGGGGACTGAAGCTTTCTTT. The rearrangement joins TRBV12-3 or TRBV12-4 to TRBJ1-1; tentatively, D is TRBD1 (5 bases). The ends were cut back, 5 bases at V and 5 bases at J, with 9 bases in the middle. This CDR3 has 12 residues.

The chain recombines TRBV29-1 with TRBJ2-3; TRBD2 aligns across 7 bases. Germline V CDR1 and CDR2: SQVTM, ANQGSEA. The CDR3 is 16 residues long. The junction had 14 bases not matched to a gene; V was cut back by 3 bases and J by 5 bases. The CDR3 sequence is CSVERGSGWEQDTQYF. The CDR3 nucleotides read TGCAGCGTTGAGCGCGGGAGCGGGTGGGAGCAAGATACGCAGTATTTT.